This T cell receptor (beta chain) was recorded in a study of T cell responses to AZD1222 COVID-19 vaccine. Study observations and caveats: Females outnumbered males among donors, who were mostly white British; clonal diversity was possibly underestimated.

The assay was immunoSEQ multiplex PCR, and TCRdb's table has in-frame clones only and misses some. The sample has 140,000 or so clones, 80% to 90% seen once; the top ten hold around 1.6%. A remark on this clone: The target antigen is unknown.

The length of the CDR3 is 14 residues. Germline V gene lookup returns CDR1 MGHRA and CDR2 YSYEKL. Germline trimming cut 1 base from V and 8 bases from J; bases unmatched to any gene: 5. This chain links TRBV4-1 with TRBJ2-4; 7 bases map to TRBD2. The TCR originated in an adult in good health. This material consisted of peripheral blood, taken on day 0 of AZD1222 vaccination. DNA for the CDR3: TGCGCCAGCAGCCAAGTCGGGGCGGGGGACATTCAGTACTTC. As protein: CASSQVGAGDIQYF.